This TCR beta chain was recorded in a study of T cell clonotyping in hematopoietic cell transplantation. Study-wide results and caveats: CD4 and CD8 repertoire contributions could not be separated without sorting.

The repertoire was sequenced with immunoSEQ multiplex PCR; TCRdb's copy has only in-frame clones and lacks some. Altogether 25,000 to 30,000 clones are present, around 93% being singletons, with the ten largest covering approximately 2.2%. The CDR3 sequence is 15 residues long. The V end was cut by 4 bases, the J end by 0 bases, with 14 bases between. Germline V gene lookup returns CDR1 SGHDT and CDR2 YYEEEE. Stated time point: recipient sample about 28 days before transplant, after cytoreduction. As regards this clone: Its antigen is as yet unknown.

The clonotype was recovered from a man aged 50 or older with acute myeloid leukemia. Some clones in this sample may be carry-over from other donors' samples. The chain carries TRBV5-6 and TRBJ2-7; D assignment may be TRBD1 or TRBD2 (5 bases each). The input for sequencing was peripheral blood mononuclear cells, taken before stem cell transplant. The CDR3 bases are TGTGCCAGCAGCCCGGGGCAGCTCATCTCCTACGAGCAGTACTTC. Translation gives CASSPGQLISYEQYF.